The entry below describes one TCR beta chain. The antigen is not known. V gave up 8 bases and J gave up 0 bases, with 13 bases separating them. The V gene's germline CDR1 is SNHLY and CDR2 FYNNEI. The CDR3 consists of 15 residues. The PCR employed 60 Vbeta primers together with 13 Jbeta primers. Method: immunoSEQ multiplex PCR; TCRdb's copy keeps in-frame clones and lacks some. Of fewer than 200,000 clones listed, over 60% are singletons. The data stem from a study of cytomegalovirus exposure and HLA in healthy donors. Study-wide points: Reportedly, a later analysis found an Asian-associated ancestry cluster had fewer N-insertions than the roughly 700-donor mean.

Sequencing input: PBMCs. This chain links TRBV2 with TRBJ1-4, with D perhaps TRBD1 (5 bases). The receptor was derived from a female donor in good health and CMV-seronegative. As DNA, the CDR3 is TGTGCCAGCGCGCCCTGGGGCACAACTAATGAAAAACTGTTTTTT. It codes for CASAPWGTTNEKLFF.